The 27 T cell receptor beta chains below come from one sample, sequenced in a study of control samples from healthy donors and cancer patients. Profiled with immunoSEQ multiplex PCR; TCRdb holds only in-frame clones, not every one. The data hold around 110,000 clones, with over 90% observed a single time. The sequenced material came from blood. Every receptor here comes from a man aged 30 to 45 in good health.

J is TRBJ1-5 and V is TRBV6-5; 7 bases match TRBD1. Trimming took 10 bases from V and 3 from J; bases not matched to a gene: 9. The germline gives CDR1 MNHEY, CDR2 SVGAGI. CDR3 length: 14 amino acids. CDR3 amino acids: CATGQTGLNQPQHF. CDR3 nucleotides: TGTGCCACCGGACAGACAGGGCTCAATCAGCCCCAGCATTTT.

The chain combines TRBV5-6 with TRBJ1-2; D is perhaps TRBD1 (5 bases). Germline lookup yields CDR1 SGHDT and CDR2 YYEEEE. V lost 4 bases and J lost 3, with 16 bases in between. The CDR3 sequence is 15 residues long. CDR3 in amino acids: CASSPLRELYYGYTF. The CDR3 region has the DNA TGTGCCAGCAGCCCACTCAGGGAGTTGTACTATGGCTACACCTTC.

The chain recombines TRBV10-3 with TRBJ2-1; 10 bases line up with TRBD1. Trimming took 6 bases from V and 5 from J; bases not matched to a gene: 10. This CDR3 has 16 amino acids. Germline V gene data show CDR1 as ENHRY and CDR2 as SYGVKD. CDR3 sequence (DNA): TGTGCCATCAGCAACCGAGGGACAGGGGCTAACAATGAGCAGTTCTTC. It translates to CAISNRGTGANNEQFF.

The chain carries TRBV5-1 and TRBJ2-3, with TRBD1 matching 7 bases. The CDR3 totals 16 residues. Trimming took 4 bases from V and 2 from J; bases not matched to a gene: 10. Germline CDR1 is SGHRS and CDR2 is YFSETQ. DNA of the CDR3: TGCGCCAGCAGCCCCCGGGGACAGTTGGCCACAGATACGCAGTATTTT. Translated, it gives CASSPRGQLATDTQYF. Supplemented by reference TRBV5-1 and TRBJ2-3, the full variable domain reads KAGVTQTPRYLIKTRGQQVTLSCSPISGHRSVSWYQQTPGQGLQFLFEYFSETQRNKGNFPGRFSGRQFSNSRSEMNVSTLELGDSALYLCASSPRGQLATDTQYFGPGTRLTVL.

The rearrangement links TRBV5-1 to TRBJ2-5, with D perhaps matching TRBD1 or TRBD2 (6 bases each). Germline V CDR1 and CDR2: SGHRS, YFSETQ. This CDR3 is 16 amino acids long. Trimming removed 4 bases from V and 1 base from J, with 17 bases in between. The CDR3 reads CASSAGQALIQETQYF. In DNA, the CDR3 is TGCGCCAGCAGCGCGGGACAAGCACTAATCCAAGAGACCCAGTACTTC. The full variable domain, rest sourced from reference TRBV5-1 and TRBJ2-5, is KAGVTQTPRYLIKTRGQQVTLSCSPISGHRSVSWYQQTPGQGLQFLFEYFSETQRNKGNFPGRFSGRQFSNSRSEMNVSTLELGDSALYLCASSAGQALIQETQYFGPGTRLLVL.

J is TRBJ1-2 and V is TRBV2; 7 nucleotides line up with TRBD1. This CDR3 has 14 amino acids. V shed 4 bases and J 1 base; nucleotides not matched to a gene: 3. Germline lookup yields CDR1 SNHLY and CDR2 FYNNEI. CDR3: CASSGGTVNYGYTF. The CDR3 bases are TGTGCCAGCAGTGGGGGGACAGTTAACTATGGCTACACCTTC.

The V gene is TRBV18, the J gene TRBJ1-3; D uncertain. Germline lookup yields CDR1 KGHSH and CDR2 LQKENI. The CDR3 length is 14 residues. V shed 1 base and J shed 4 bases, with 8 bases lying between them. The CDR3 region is CASSPQGSGNTIYF. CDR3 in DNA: TGTGCCAGCTCACCACAAGGCTCCGGAAACACCATATATTTT.

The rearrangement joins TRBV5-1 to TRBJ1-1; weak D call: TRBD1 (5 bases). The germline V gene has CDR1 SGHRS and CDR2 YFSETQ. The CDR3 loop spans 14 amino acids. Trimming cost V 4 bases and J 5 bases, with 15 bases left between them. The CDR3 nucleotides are TGCGCCAGCAGCCTATTATTCCAGGGTACTGAAGCTTTCTTT. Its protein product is CASSLLFQGTEAFF.

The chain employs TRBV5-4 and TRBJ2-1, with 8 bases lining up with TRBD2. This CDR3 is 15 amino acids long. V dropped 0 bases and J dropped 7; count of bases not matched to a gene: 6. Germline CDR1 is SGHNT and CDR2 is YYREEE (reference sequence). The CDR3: CASSLAGGAVNEQFF. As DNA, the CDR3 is TGTGCCAGCAGCTTGGCGGGGGGGGCCGTGAATGAGCAGTTCTTC. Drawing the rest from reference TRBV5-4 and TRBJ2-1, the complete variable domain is ETGVTQSPTHLIKTRGQQVTLRCSSQSGHNTVSWYQQALGQGPQFIFQYYREEENGRGNFPPRFSGLQFPNYSSELNVNALELDDSALYLCASSLAGGAVNEQFFGPGTRLTVL.

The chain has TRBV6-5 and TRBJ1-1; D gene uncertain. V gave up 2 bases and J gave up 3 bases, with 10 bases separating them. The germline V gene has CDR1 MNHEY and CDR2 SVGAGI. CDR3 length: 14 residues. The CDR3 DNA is TGTGCCAGCAGTTACACCATTGGGGACACTGAAGCTTTCTTT. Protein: CASSYTIGDTEAFF.

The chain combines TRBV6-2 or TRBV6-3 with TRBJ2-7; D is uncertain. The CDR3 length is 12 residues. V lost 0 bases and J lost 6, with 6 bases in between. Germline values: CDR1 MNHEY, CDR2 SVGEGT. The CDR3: CASSYSGSEQYF. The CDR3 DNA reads TGTGCCAGCAGTTACTCGGGTTCCGAGCAGTACTTC.

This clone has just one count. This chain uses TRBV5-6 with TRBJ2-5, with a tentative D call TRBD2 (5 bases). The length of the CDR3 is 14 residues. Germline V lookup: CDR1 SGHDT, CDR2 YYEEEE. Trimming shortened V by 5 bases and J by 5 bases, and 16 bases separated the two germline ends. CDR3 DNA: TGTGCCAGCAGTTTAAGCGGCCCGGGGGAGACCCAGTACTTC. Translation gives CASSLSGPGETQYF.

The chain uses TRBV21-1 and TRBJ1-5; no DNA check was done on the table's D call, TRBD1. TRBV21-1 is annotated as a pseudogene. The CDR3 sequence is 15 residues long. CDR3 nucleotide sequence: TGTGCCAGCAGTAAGACCTCCAGGGGAAATCAGCCCCAGCATTTT. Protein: CASSKTSRGNQPQHF.

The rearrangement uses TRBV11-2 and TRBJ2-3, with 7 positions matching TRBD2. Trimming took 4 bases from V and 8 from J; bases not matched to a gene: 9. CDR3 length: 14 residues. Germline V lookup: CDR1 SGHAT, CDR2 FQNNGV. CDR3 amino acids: CASSSPKRGPTQYF. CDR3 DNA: TGTGCCAGCAGCTCCCCCAAGCGGGGCCCTACGCAGTATTTT.

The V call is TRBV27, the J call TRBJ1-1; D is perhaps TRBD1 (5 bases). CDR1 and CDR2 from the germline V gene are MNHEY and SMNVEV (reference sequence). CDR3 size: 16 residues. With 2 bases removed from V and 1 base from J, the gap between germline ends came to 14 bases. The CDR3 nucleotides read TGTGCCAGCAGTTTACGGGTGACAGCTACGAACACTGAAGCTTTCTTT. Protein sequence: CASSLRVTATNTEAFF.

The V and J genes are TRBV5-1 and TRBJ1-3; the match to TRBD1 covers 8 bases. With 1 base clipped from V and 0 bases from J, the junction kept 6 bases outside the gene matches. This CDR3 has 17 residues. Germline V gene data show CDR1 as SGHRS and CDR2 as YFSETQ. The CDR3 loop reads CASSLSPTGDSGNTIYF. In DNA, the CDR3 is TGCGCCAGCAGCTTGTCGCCGACAGGGGACTCTGGAAACACCATATATTTT. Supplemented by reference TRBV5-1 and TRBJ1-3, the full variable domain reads KAGVTQTPRYLIKTRGQQVTLSCSPISGHRSVSWYQQTPGQGLQFLFEYFSETQRNKGNFPGRFSGRQFSNSRSEMNVSTLELGDSALYLCASSLSPTGDSGNTIYFGEGSWLTVV.

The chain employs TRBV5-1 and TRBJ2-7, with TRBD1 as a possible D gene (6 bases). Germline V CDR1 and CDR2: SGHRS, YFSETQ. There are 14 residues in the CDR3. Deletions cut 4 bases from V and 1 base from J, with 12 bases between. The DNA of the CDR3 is TGCGCCAGCAGCGTGACAGGACCTTCCTACGAGCAGTACTTC. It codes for CASSVTGPSYEQYF.

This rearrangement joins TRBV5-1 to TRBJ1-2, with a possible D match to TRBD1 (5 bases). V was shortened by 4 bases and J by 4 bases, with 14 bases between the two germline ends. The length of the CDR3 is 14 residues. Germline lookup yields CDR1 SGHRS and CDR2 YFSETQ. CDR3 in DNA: TGCGCCAGCAGCCCTTGGGGGGACTTCTATGGCTACACCTTC. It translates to CASSPWGDFYGYTF.

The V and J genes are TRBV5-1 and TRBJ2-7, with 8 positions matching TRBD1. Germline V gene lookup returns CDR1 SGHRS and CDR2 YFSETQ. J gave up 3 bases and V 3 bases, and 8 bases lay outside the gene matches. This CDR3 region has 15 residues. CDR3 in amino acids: CASSSALQGGYEQYF. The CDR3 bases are TGCGCCAGCAGCTCAGCCCTACAGGGGGGCTACGAGCAGTACTTC.

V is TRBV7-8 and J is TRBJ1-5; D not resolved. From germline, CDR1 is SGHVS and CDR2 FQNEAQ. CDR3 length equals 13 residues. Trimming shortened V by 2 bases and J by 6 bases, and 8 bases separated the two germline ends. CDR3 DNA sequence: TGTGCCAGCAGCTTATATATAGGTCAGCCCCAGCATTTT. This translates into CASSLYIGQPQHF.

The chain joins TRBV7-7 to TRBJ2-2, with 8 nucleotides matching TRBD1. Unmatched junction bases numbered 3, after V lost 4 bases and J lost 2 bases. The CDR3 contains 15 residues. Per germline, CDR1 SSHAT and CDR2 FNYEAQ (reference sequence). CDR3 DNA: TGTGCCAGCAGCTCTGGACAGGGAAACACCGGGGAGCTGTTTTTT. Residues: CASSSGQGNTGELFF.

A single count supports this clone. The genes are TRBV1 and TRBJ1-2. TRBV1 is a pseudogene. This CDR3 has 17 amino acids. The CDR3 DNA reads TGCACCAGCAGCCAAAACGGGCCTAGTCTACCTAACTATGGCTACACCTTC. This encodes CTSSQNGPSLPNYGYTF.

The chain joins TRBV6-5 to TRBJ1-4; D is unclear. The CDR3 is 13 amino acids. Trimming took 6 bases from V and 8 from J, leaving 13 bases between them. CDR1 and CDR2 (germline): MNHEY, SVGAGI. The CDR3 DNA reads TGTGCCAGCAGGCCTTCATGGGAAGAAAAACTGTTTTTT. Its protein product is CASRPSWEEKLFF.

CDR3 protein: CASSESYSGTGKNEQFF. For the CDR3, the DNA is TGCGCCAGCAGTGAGTCATACAGCGGGACGGGGAAGAATGAGCAGTTCTTC. This rearrangement joins TRBV10-2 to TRBJ2-1, with 7 bases that match TRBD2. The CDR3 has 17 residues. Germline CDR1 is WSHSY and CDR2 is SAAADI. J gave up 7 bases and V 0 bases, and 12 bases lay outside the gene matches.

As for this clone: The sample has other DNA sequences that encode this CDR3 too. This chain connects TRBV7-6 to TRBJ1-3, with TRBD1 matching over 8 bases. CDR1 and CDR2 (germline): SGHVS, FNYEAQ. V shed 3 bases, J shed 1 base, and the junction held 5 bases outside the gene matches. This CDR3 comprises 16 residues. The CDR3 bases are TGTGCCAGCAGCTTGGGGACAGGCTGGTCTGGAAACACCATATATTTT. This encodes CASSLGTGWSGNTIYF.

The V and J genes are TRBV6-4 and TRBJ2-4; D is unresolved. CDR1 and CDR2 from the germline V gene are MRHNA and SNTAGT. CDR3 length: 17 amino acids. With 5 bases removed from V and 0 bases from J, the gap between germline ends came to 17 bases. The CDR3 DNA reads TGTGCCAGCAGTCTTCTGCCAGTCGGTTCAGCCAAAAACATTCAGTACTTC. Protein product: CASSLLPVGSAKNIQYF.

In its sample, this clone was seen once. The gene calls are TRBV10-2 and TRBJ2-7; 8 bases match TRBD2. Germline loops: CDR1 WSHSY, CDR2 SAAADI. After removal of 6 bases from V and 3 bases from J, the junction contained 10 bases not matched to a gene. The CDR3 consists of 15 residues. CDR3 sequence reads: CASRESSGALYEQYV. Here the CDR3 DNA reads TGCGCCAGCAGAGAAAGTAGCGGGGCTCTCTACGAGCAGTACGTC.